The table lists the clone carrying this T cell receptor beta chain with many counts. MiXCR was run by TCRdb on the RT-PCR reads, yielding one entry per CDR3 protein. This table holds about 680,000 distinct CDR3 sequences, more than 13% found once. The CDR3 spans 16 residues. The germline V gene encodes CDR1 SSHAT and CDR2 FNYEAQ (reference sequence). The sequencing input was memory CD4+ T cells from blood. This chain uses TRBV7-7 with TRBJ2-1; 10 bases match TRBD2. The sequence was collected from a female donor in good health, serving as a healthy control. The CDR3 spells CAGPPPAGGCYNEQFF. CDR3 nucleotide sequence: TGTGCTGGGCCCCCCCCAGCGGGAGGGTGTTACAATGAGCAGTTCTTC.